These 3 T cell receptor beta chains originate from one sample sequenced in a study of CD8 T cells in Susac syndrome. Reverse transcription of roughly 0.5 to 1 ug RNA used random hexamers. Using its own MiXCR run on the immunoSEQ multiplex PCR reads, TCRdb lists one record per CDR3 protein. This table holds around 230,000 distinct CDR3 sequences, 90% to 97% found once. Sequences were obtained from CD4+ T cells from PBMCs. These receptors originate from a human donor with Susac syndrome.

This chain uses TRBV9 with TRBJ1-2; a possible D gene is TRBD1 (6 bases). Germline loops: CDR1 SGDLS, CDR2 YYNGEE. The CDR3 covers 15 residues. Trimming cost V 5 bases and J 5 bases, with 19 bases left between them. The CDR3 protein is CASSPSSNGQYGYTF. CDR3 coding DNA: TGTGCCAGCAGTCCCTCATCAAACGGACAGTATGGCTACACCTTC.

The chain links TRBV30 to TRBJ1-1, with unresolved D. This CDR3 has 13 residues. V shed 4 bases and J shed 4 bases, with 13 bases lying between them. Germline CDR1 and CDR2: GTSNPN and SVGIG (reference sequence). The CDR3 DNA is TGTGCCTGGAATCGCGGTTTTGGCACTGAAGCTTTCTTT. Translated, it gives CAWNRGFGTEAFF.

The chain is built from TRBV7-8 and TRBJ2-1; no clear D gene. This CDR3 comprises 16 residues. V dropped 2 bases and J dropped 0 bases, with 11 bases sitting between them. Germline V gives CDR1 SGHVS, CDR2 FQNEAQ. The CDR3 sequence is CASSLSPRISYNEQFF. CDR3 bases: TGTGCCAGCAGCTTATCCCCACGGATCTCCTACAATGAGCAGTTCTTC. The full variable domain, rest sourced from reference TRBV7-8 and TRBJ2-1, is GAGVSQSPRYKVAKRGQDVALRCDPISGHVSLFWYQQALGQGPEFLTYFQNEAQLDKSGLPSDRFFAERPEGSVSTLKIQRTQQEDSAVYLCASSLSPRISYNEQFFGPGTRLTVL.